The rows below give T cell receptor beta chains drawn from one sample of a study of cytomegalovirus exposure and HLA in healthy donors. This table comes from immunoSEQ multiplex PCR, and its TCRdb copy is limited to in-frame clones, with some not included. The sample holds some 130,000 clones, about four fifths seen once. Sequencing input: PBMCs. Receptor source: a male donor in good health and CMV-seropositive. Each CDR3 is given with its conserved first and last residue. The D gene is left open where the match is weak. Rows may omit the clone size; those that give it use once, few, many or a size class.

TRBV5-4	TRBD2	-	TRBJ2-1	16	CASSPSGLAGVHEQFF	TGTGCCAGCAGCCCGTCCGGACTAGCGGGAGTCCATGAGCAGTTCTTC
TRBV2	-	-	TRBJ2-6	16	CASSERRNSGANVLTF	TGTGCCAGCAGTGAAAGGCGGAACTCTGGGGCCAACGTCCTGACTTTC
TRBV28	TRBD1	-	TRBJ1-1	14	CAADRGLRNTEAFF	TGTGCCGCCGACAGGGGGCTGCGGAACACTGAAGCTTTCTTT
TRBV15	-	-	TRBJ1-1	14	CATSRVPGDTEAFF	TGTGCCACCAGCAGAGTTCCGGGGGACACTGAAGCTTTCTTT
TRBV11-2	TRBD2	-	TRBJ2-7	13	CASSFGTSSEQYF	TGTGCCAGCAGCTTCGGGACTAGTTCCGAGCAGTACTTC
TRBV7-8	-	-	TRBJ2-7	14	CASSLVGGTSEQYF	TGTGCCAGCAGCTTAGTGGGCGGGACTTCTGAGCAGTACTTC
TRBV5-6	TRBD2	-	TRBJ2-1	15	CASSGGTSLYNEQFF	TGTGCCAGCAGCGGCGGGACTAGCTTGTACAATGAGCAGTTCTTC
TRBV7-2	TRBD2	-	TRBJ2-7	16	CASSSGLAGDLHEQYF	TGTGCCAGCAGCTCGGGACTAGCGGGAGATCTCCACGAGCAGTACTTC
TRBV11-1	-	-	TRBJ2-5	16	CASSLWRDSRGETQYF	TGTGCCAGCAGCCTTTGGAGGGACTCAAGGGGAGAGACCCAGTACTTC
TRBV19	-	-	TRBJ1-2	15	CASSIVAGADYGYTF	TGTGCCAGTAGTATTGTGGCAGGGGCTGACTATGGCTACACCTTC
TRBV27	TRBD2	-	TRBJ2-1	20	CASRSEVLAAPRGSYNEQFF	TGTGCCAGCCGTTCGGAGGTACTAGCGGCTCCCCGGGGCTCCTACAATGAGCAGTTCTTC
TRBV30	-	-	TRBJ2-7	13	CAWSDVQGGEQYF	TGTGCCTGGAGTGACGTACAGGGTGGCGAGCAGTACTTC
TRBV9	TRBD2	-	TRBJ2-1	19	CASSVAAATSGRAFHEQFF	TGTGCCAGCAGCGTAGCTGCAGCGACTAGCGGGAGGGCCTTTCATGAGCAGTTCTTC
TRBV9	-	-	TRBJ2-7	15	CASSVTGTSSYEQYF	TGTGCCAGCAGCGTCACAGGGACGAGCTCCTACGAGCAGTACTTC
TRBV14	TRBD1	-	TRBJ2-4	13	CASSPGQGSIQYF	TGTGCCAGCAGCCCCGGACAGGGGAGCATTCAGTACTTC
TRBV28	-	-	TRBJ2-2	19	CASRGAKRAVVVGTGELFF	TGTGCCAGCAGGGGAGCGAAACGCGCGGTCGTGGTAGGCACCGGGGAGCTGTTTTTT
TRBV19	-	-	TRBJ2-2	14	CASNGGQNTGELFF	TGTGCCAGTAATGGGGGACAGAACACCGGGGAGCTGTTTTTT
TRBV14	-	-	TRBJ1-1	13	CASSQAPGTEAFF	TGTGCCAGCAGCCAAGCTCCGGGCACTGAAGCTTTCTTT
TRBV6-1	TRBD2	-	TRBJ2-3	13	CATQLAGADTQYF	TGTGCCACCCAACTAGCGGGAGCAGATACGCAGTATTTT
TRBV5-1	TRBD2	once	TRBJ2-1	15	CASSLSGGGNNEQFF	TGCGCCAGCAGCCTCAGTGGGGGGGGTAACAATGAGCAGTTCTTC
TRBV28	-	-	TRBJ2-1	15	CASSFILASYNEQFF	TGTGCCAGCAGTTTTATCTTGGCCTCCTACAATGAGCAGTTCTTC
TRBV27	-	-	TRBJ2-7	13	CASSLGGLDEQYF	TGTGCCAGCAGTCTGGGGGGGCTGGACGAGCAGTACTTC
TRBV4-2	-	-	TRBJ1-2	14	CASSQGEGGAGYTF	TGTGCCAGCAGCCAAGGAGAGGGAGGGGCCGGCTACACCTTC
TRBV7-3	-	-	TRBJ2-2	15	CASSLHPGGRGELFF	TGTGCCAGCAGCTTACACCCCGGGGGACGGGGGGAGCTGTTTTTT
TRBV29-1	TRBD1	few	TRBJ2-6	13	CSVQGTGANVLTF	TGCAGCGTACAGGGGACTGGGGCCAACGTCCTGACTTTC
TRBV19	TRBD2	-	TRBJ2-7	14	CASARERGSYEQYF	TGTGCCAGTGCGCGGGAGCGGGGATCCTACGAGCAGTACTTC
TRBV13	TRBD1	-	TRBJ2-5	15	CASSLGPGTEETQYF	TGTGCCAGCAGCTTAGGCCCTGGGACAGAAGAGACCCAGTACTTC
TRBV19	-	-	TRBJ2-2	13	CASSFIAGRELFF	TGTGCCAGTAGTTTCATCGCAGGGCGGGAGCTGTTTTTT
TRBV7-9	-	-	TRBJ2-1	17	CASSFPQGSLSYNEQFF	TGTGCCAGCAGCTTTCCTCAGGGCAGTTTAAGCTACAATGAGCAGTTCTTC
TRBV4-3	-	-	TRBJ2-2	16	CASSQVAGRNTGELFF	TGCGCCAGCAGCCAAGTGGCGGGAAGGAACACCGGGGAGCTGTTTTTT
TRBV7-9	-	-	TRBJ2-5	14	CASPFGGYQETQYF	TGTGCCAGCCCCTTTGGGGGGTACCAAGAGACCCAGTACTTC
TRBV4-1	-	-	TRBJ2-7	13	CASSQGQNYEQYF	TGCGCCAGCAGCCAAGGACAGAACTACGAGCAGTACTTC
TRBV14	-	-	TRBJ2-2	14	CASSRGSYTGELFF	TGTGCCAGCAGCCGGGGCAGTTACACCGGGGAGCTGTTTTTT
TRBV7-2	TRBD1	-	TRBJ2-2	16	CASSLDRGQLPGELFF	TGTGCCAGCAGCTTGGACAGGGGGCAGTTACCCGGGGAGCTGTTTTTT
TRBV14	-	-	TRBJ2-7	11	CASSLTYEQYF	TGTGCCAGCAGCCTCACCTACGAGCAGTACTTC
TRBV5-1	-	-	TRBJ2-1	15	CASSLGTSSYNEQFF	TGCGCCAGCAGCTTGGGGACTTCCTCCTACAATGAGCAGTTCTTC
TRBV14	TRBD2	once	TRBJ2-4	17	CASSQGGVLAAKNIQYF	TGTGCCAGCAGCCAAGGGGGGGTACTAGCGGCAAAAAACATTCAGTACTTC
TRBV13	-	-	TRBJ2-6	17	CASSSQGFISGANVLTF	TGTGCCAGCAGCTCCCAGGGGTTCATCTCTGGGGCCAACGTCCTGACTTTC
TRBV6-6	TRBD2	few	TRBJ2-1	15	CASSYRTSGYNEQFF	TGTGCCAGCAGTTACCGGACTAGCGGATACAATGAGCAGTTCTTC
TRBV6-5	-	-	TRBJ2-5	10	CASGEGAQYF	TGTGCCAGCGGGGAGGGGGCCCAGTACTTC
TRBV19	-	-	TRBJ2-2	11	CASSMYGELFF	TGTGCCAGTAGTATGTACGGGGAGCTGTTTTTT
TRBV7-2	-	-	TRBJ2-2	16	CASSLGVVRGTGELFF	TGTGCCAGCAGCTTAGGAGTCGTAAGGGGCACCGGGGAGCTGTTTTTT
TRBV28	TRBD2	-	TRBJ2-1	16	CASSLHSGSFDNEQFF	TGTGCCAGCAGCCTCCATAGCGGGAGCTTCGACAATGAGCAGTTCTTC
TRBV4-2	-	-	TRBJ2-3	18	CASSQRLSDSPSTDTQYF	TGTGCCAGCAGCCAAAGGTTATCGGACTCCCCTAGCACAGATACGCAGTATTTT
TRBV5-4	TRBD2	few	TRBJ2-3	15	CASSPREVGTDTQYF	TGTGCCAGCAGCCCTCGGGAGGTGGGCACAGATACGCAGTATTTT
TRBV19	-	-	TRBJ2-6	15	CASSIDRSGANGLTF	TGTGCCAGTAGTATAGACAGGTCTGGGGCCAACGGCCTGACTTTC
TRBV4-3	-	-	TRBJ1-2	14	CASSPIRGNGGYTF	TGCGCCAGCAGCCCCATTAGGGGGAATGGTGGCTACACCTTC
TRBV25-1	-	-	TRBJ1-1	12	CASTLRNTEAFF	TGTGCCAGCACCCTGAGAAACACTGAAGCTTTCTTT
TRBV28	-	-	TRBJ2-7	15	CASSLVGASSYEQYF	TGTGCCAGCAGTTTGGTGGGAGCGAGCTCCTACGAGCAGTACTTC
TRBV15	TRBD1	-	TRBJ2-7	14	CATSARTGVREQYF	TGTGCCACCAGCGCAAGGACAGGGGTACGCGAGCAGTACTTC
TRBV2	TRBD2	-	TRBJ2-3	16	CASSENTSGSSDTQYF	TGTGCCAGCAGTGAAAACACTAGCGGGAGCTCTGATACGCAGTATTTT